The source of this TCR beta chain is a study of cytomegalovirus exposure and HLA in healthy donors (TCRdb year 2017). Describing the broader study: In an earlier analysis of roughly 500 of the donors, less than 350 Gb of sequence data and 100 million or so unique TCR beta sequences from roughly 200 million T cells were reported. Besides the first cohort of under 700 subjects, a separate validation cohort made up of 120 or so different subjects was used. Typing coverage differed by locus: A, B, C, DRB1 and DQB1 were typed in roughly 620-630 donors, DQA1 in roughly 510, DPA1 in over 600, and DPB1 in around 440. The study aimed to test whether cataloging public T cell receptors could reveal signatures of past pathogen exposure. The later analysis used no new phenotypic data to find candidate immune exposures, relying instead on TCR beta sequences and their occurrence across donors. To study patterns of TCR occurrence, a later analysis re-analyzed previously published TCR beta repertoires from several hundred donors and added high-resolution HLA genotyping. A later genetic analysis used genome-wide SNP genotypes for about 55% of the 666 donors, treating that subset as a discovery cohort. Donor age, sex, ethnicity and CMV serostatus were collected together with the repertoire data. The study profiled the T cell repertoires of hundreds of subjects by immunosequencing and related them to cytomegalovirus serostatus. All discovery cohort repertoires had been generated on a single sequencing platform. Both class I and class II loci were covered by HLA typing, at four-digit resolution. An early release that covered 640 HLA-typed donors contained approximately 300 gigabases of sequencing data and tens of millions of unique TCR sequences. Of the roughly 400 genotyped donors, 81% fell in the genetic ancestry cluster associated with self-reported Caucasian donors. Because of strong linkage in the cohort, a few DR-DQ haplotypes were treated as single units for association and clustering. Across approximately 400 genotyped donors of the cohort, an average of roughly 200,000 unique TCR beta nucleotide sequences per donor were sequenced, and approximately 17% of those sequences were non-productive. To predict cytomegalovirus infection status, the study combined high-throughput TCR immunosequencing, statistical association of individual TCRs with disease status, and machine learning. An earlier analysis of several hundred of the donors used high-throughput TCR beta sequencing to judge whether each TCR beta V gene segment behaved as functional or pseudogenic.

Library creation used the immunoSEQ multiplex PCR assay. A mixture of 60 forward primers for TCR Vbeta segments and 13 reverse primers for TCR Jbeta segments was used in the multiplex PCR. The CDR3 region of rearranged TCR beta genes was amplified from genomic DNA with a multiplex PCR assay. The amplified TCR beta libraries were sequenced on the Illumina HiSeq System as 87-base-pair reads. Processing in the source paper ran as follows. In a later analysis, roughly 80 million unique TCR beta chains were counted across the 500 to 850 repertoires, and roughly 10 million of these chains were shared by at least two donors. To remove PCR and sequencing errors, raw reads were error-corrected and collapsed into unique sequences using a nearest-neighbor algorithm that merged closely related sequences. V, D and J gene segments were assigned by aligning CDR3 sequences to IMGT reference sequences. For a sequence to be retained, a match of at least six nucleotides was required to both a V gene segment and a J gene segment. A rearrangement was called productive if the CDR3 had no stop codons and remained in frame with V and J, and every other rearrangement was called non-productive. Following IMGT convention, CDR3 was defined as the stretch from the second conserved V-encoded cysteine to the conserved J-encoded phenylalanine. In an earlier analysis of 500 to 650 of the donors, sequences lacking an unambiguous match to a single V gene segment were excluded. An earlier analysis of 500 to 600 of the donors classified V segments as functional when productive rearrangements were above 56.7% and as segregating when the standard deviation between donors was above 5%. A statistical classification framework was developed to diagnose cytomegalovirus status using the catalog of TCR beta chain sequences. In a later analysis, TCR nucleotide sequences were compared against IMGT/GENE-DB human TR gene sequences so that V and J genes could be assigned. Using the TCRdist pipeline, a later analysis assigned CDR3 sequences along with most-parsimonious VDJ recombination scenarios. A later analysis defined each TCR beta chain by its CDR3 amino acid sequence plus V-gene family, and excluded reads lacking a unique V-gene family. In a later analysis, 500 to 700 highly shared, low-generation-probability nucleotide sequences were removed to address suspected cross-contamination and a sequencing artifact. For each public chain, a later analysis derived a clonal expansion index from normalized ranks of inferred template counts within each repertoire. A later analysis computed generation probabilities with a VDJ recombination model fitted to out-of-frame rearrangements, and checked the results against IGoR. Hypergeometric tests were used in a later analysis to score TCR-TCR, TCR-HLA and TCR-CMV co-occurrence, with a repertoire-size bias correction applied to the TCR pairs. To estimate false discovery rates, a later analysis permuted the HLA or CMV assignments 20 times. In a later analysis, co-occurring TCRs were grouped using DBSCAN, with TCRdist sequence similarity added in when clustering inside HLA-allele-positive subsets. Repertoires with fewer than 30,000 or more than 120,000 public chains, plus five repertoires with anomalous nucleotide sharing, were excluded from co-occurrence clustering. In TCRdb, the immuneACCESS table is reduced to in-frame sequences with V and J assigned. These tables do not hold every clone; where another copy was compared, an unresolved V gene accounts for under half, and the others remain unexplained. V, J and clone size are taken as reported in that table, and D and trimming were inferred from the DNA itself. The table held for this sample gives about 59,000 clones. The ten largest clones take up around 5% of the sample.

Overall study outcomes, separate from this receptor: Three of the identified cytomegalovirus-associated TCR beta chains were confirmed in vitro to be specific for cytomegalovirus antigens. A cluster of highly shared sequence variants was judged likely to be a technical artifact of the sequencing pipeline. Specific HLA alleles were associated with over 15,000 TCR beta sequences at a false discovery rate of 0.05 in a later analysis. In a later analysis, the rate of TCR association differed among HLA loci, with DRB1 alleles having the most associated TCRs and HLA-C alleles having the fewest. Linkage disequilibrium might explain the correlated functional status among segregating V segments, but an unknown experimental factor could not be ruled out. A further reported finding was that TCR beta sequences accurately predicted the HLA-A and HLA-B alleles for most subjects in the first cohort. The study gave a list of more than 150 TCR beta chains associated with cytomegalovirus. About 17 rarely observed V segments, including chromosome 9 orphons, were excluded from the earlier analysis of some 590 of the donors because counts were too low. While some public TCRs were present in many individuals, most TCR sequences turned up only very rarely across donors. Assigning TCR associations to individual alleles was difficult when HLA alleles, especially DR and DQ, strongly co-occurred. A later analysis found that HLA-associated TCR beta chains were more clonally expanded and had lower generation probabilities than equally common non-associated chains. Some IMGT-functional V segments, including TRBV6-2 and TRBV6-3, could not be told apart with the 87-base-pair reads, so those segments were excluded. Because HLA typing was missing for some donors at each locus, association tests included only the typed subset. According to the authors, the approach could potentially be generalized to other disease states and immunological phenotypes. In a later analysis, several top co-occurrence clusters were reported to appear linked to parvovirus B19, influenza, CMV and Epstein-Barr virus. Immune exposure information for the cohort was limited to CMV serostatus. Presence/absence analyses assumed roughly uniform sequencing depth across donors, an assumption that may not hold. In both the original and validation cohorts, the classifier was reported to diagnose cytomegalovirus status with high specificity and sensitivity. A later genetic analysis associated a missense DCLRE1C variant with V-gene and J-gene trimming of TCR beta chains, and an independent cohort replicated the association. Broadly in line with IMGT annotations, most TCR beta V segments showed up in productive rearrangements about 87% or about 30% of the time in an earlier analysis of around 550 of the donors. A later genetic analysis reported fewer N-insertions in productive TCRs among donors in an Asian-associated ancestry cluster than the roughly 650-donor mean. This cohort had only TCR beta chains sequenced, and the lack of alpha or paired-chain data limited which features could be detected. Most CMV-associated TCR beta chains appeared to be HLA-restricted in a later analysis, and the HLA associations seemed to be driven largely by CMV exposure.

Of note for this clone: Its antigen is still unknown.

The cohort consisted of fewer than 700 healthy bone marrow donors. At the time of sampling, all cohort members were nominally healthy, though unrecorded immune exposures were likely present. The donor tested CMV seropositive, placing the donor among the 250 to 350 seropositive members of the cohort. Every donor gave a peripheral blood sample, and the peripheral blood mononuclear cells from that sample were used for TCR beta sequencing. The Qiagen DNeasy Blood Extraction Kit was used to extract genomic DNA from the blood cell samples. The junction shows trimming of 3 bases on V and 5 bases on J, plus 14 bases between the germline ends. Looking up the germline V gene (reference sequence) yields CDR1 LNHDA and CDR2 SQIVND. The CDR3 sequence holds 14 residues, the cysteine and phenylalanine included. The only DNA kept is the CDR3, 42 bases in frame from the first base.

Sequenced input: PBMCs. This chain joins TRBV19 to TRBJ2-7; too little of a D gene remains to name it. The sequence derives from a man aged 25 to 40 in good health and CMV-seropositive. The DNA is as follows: TGTGCCAGTAGTATTGGTTTTACAGACGACGAGCAGTACTTC. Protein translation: CASSIGFTDDEQYF.